This is a list of T cell receptor beta chains from one sample in a study of CD8 T cells in Susac syndrome. TCRdb re-called the immunoSEQ multiplex PCR reads through MiXCR, storing one row per CDR3 protein. The table lists some 95,000 distinct CDR3 sequences, approximately 92% of them singletons. The sequenced sample was CD8+ T cells from PBMCs. The receptors stem from a human donor in good health. CDR3s include the opening cysteine and the closing phenylalanine or tryptophan. D genes are given only for firm matches. Expanded clones are given a class, and other clones once, few, many or no size at all.

abundance,v_gene,d_gene,j_gene,CDR3aa,CDR3nt
NA,TRBV2,TRBD1,TRBJ2-7,CASSGLGQSSYEQYF,TGTGCCAGCAGTGGATTGGGACAGAGCTCCTACGAGCAGTACTTC
NA,TRBV7-3,NA,TRBJ2-1,CASSFSGTGDEQFF,TGTGCCAGCAGCTTTTCCGGGACGGGGGATGAGCAGTTCTTC
once,TRBV12-3/TRBV12-4,NA,TRBJ2-1,CASSYQYNEQFF,TGTGCCAGCAGTTACCAATACAATGAGCAGTTCTTC
once,TRBV27,TRBD1,TRBJ2-5,CASSTTGLWAQYF,TGTGCCAGCAGCACGACAGGGCTATGGGCCCAGTACTTC
NA,TRBV7-2,NA,TRBJ2-5,CASSLVQGEEETQYF,TGTGCCAGCAGCTTAGTACAGGGCGAAGAAGAGACCCAGTACTTC
NA,TRBV10-2,NA,TRBJ2-5,CASSDMMSGTQYF,TGCGCCAGCAGTGATATGATGTCGGGGACCCAGTACTTC
NA,TRBV27,NA,TRBJ2-1,CASSQGYSSYNEQFF,TGTGCCAGCAGTCAAGGGTATAGCTCCTACAATGAGCAGTTCTTC
NA,TRBV5-1,NA,TRBJ2-5,CASSPSLGTQYF,TGCGCCAGCAGCCCGTCTCTTGGGACCCAGTACTTC
NA,TRBV6-6,TRBD1,TRBJ1-1,CASSQKRGQDTEAFF,TGTGCCAGCAGTCAAAAAAGGGGGCAGGACACTGAAGCTTTCTTT
NA,TRBV5-6,NA,TRBJ1-2,CASQAGNYGYTF,TGTGCCAGCCAGGCGGGGAACTATGGCTACACCTTC
NA,TRBV9,NA,TRBJ2-5,CASSPGTVATQYF,TGTGCCAGCAGCCCTGGGACGGTGGCGACCCAGTACTTC
NA,TRBV4-1,NA,TRBJ1-2,CASSQVGGSNYGYTF,TGCGCCAGCAGCCAAGTAGGGGGTTCTAACTATGGCTACACCTTC
NA,TRBV12-3/TRBV12-4,NA,TRBJ2-1,CASSLLPGGALNEQFF,TGTGCCAGCAGTCTCCTCCCTGGGGGGGCCTTGAATGAGCAGTTCTTC
few,TRBV13,NA,TRBJ1-6,CASSLGLNSPLHF,TGTGCCAGCAGTTTAGGGCTGAATTCACCCCTCCACTTT
once,TRBV7-9,NA,TRBJ2-1,CASSLVAARPNEQFF,TGTGCCAGCAGCTTAGTGGCGGCCCGTCCCAATGAGCAGTTCTTC
NA,TRBV20-1,NA,TRBJ2-7,CSARDKDRPYEQYF,TGCAGTGCTAGAGATAAGGACCGTCCCTACGAGCAGTACTTC
NA,TRBV9,NA,TRBJ1-1,CASNPSGGDTEAFF,TGTGCCAGCAACCCCTCGGGAGGAGACACTGAAGCTTTCTTT
NA,TRBV9,TRBD1,TRBJ1-4,CASSVGQGAGEKLFF,TGTGCCAGCAGCGTGGGGCAGGGGGCAGGAGAAAAACTGTTTTTT
once,TRBV5-4,NA,TRBJ2-1,CASSLRGGAGEQFF,TGTGCCAGCAGCTTAAGAGGGGGGGCGGGTGAGCAGTTCTTC
NA,TRBV29-1,NA,TRBJ2-1,CSVGIEGGVYNEQFF,TGCAGCGTTGGGATCGAGGGTGGGGTTTACAATGAGCAGTTCTTC
NA,TRBV29-1,NA,TRBJ2-7,CSVGTYEQYF,TGCAGCGTTGGGACCTACGAGCAGTACTTC
once,TRBV5-4,TRBD1,TRBJ2-7,CASSFDGQGMDEQYF,TGTGCCAGCAGCTTTGACGGACAGGGTATGGACGAGCAGTACTTC
NA,TRBV20-1,NA,TRBJ1-5,CSANRRGNNQPQHF,TGCAGTGCCAATCGAAGAGGAAACAATCAGCCCCAGCATTTT
NA,TRBV20-1,NA,TRBJ2-2,CSASRGQPGELFF,TGCAGTGCTAGCCGTGGACAGCCCGGGGAGCTGTTTTTT
NA,TRBV29-1,NA,TRBJ2-2,CSVELNTGELFF,TGCAGCGTTGAGTTGAACACCGGGGAGCTGTTTTTT
NA,TRBV15,NA,TRBJ2-7,CATRLGMSEQYF,TGTGCCACCAGGTTAGGGATGTCCGAGCAGTACTTC
NA,TRBV27,NA,TRBJ1-2,CASSSGGRDYGYTF,TGTGCCAGCAGTTCTGGGGGTAGAGACTATGGCTACACCTTC
NA,TRBV13,NA,TRBJ2-5,CASSSVSREETQYF,TGTGCCAGCAGCTCCGTCTCCAGGGAAGAGACCCAGTACTTC
NA,TRBV18,NA,TRBJ1-4,CASSLPGAREKLFF,TGTGCCAGCTCACTACCAGGGGCAAGGGAAAAACTGTTTTTT
NA,TRBV5-1,TRBD1,TRBJ2-1,CASSPTGGAEQFF,TGCGCCAGCAGCCCCACAGGGGGCGCGGAGCAGTTCTTC
few,TRBV29-1,TRBD1,TRBJ2-1,CSVRQGDYNEQFF,TGCAGCGTTCGACAGGGAGACTACAATGAGCAGTTCTTC
NA,TRBV3-1,TRBD2,TRBJ2-5,CASSQAASGEETQYF,TGTGCCAGCAGCCAAGCCGCTAGCGGGGAAGAGACCCAGTACTTC
NA,TRBV29-1,NA,TRBJ1-2,CSVEGGSYYGYTF,TGCAGCGTTGAAGGGGGATCTTACTATGGCTACACCTTC
NA,TRBV19,NA,TRBJ2-1,CASSIGPNNEQFF,TGTGCCAGTAGTATAGGGCCGAACAATGAGCAGTTCTTC
NA,TRBV14,TRBD1,TRBJ2-1,CASSREQGFYNEQFF,TGTGCCAGCAGCCGAGAACAGGGGTTTTACAATGAGCAGTTCTTC
NA,TRBV20-1,TRBD1,TRBJ2-2,CSARGKGTGDRGTGELFF,TGCAGTGCTAGAGGAAAAGGGACAGGGGATCGGGGCACCGGGGAGCTGTTTTTT
NA,TRBV9,NA,TRBJ2-7,CASSFRDTAYEQYF,TGTGCCAGCAGCTTCCGGGACACGGCCTACGAGCAGTACTTC
NA,TRBV12-3/TRBV12-4,NA,TRBJ2-6,CAATPLEFSGANVLTF,TGTGCAGCCACCCCCCTTGAATTCTCTGGGGCCAACGTCCTGACTTTC
once,TRBV6-5,NA,TRBJ1-1,CASSPRRGLNTEAFF,TGTGCCAGCAGCCCTCGCCGGGGCCTGAACACTGAAGCTTTCTTT
NA,TRBV30,TRBD2,TRBJ2-5,CASTSGGETQYF,TGTGCCTCGACTAGCGGAGGAGAGACCCAGTACTTC
NA,TRBV29-1,TRBD2,TRBJ2-3,CSVRSGGAADTQYF,TGCAGCGTGCGAAGCGGGGGGGCAGCAGATACGCAGTATTTT
NA,TRBV7-2,NA,TRBJ2-1,CASEGFMAWEQFF,TGTGCCAGCGAGGGATTTATGGCGTGGGAGCAGTTCTTC
NA,TRBV7-9,TRBD1,TRBJ2-2,CAGKGQGSTGELFF,TGTGCCGGCAAAGGACAGGGATCTACCGGGGAGCTGTTTTTT
NA,TRBV20-1,TRBD2,TRBJ2-3,CSARPSTSGRADTQYF,TGCAGTGCTAGACCCTCGACTAGCGGGCGGGCAGATACGCAGTATTTT
NA,TRBV6-2/TRBV6-3,NA,TRBJ1-2,CASRHFTGTYYGYTF,TGTGCCAGCAGGCATTTTACCGGGACATACTATGGCTACACCTTC
NA,TRBV12-5,NA,TRBJ2-2,CASGPTLAGELFF,TGTGCTAGTGGTCCAACCTTAGCGGGGGAGCTGTTTTTT
NA,TRBV13,NA,TRBJ2-7,CASSLDQESYEQYF,TGTGCCAGCAGCTTGGACCAAGAGTCCTACGAGCAGTACTTC
NA,TRBV24-1,NA,TRBJ1-5,CATSLSPTTSNQPQHF,TGTGCCACCAGTCTTAGCCCCACGACTAGCAATCAGCCCCAGCATTTT
NA,TRBV6-1,NA,TRBJ2-4,CASSEAGAGNIQYF,TGTGCCAGCAGTGAAGCAGGGGCGGGAAACATTCAGTACTTC
NA,TRBV7-9,TRBD1,TRBJ1-1,CASSFAGGTEAFF,TGTGCCAGCAGCTTTGCAGGGGGAACTGAAGCTTTCTTT
NA,TRBV20-1,NA,TRBJ1-1,CSATNTEAFF,TGCAGTGCTACAAACACTGAAGCTTTCTTT
once,TRBV24-1,NA,TRBJ2-7,CATSPGAGVNLYEQYF,TGTGCCACCAGCCCCGGGGCAGGGGTAAATCTCTACGAGCAGTACTTC
NA,TRBV2,NA,TRBJ1-3,CASSVGRYF,TGTGCCAGCAGTGTGGGAAGGTATTTT
NA,TRBV9,NA,TRBJ2-2,CASSSTGTGNTGELFF,TGTGCCAGCAGCTCAACCGGGACGGGGAACACCGGGGAGCTGTTTTTT
NA,TRBV4-2,TRBD1,TRBJ2-7,CASSQDPGDRAGYEQYF,TGTGCCAGCAGCCAAGACCCGGGCGACAGGGCCGGCTACGAGCAGTACTTC
NA,TRBV7-9,NA,TRBJ2-5,CASSLDWGETQYF,TGTGCCAGCAGCTTAGACTGGGGAGAGACCCAGTACTTC
once,TRBV11-2,TRBD1,TRBJ2-1,CASSSGRTGVGEQFF,TGTGCCAGCAGCTCGGGTCGGACAGGGGTTGGTGAGCAGTTCTTC
once,TRBV7-8,NA,TRBJ2-3,CASSLALRDPPLEGDTQYF,TGTGCCAGCAGCTTAGCGCTGCGGGACCCCCCTCTGGAGGGGGATACGCAGTATTTT